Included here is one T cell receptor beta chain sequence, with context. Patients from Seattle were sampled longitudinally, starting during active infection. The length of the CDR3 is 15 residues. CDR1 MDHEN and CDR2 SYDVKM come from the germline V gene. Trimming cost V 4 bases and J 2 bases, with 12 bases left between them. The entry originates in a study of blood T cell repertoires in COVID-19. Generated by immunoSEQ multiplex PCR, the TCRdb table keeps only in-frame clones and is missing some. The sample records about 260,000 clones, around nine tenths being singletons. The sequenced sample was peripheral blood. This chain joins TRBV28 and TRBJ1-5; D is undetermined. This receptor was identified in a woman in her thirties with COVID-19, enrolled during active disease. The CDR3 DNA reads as TGTGCCAGCAGTTCCCCCAGGTTTGGCAATCAGCCCCAGCATTTT. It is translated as CASSSPRFGNQPQHF.